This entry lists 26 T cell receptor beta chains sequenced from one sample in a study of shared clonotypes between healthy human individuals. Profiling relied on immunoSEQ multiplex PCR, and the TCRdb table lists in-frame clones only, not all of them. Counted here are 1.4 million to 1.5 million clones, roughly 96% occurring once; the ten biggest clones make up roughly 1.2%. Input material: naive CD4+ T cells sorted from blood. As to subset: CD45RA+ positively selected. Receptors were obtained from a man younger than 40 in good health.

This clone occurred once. Here the CDR3 DNA reads TGTGCCAGCAGTGCTATCTCCAGGACAGGGGATGGCTACACCTTC. Protein: CASSAISRTGDGYTF. This chain uses TRBV5-4 with TRBJ1-2, with TRBD1 identical over 9 bases. CDR3 size: 15 residues. The J segment lost 6 bases and the V segment lost 5 bases, leaving 11 bases of the junction unmatched. The V gene's germline CDR1 is SGHNT and CDR2 YYREEE (reference sequence).

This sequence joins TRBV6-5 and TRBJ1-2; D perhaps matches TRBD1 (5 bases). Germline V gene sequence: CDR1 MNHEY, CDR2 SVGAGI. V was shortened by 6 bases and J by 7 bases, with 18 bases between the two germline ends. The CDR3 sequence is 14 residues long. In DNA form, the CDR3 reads TGTGCCAGCAGGGGTAAGGACATCCCCAGTGGCTACACCTTC. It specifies CASRGKDIPSGYTF.

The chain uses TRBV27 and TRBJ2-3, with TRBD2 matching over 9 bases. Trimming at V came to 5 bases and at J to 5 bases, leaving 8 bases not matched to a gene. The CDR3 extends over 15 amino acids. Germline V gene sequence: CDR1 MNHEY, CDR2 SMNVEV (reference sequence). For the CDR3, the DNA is TGTGCCAGCAGTCTAGCGGGAAAGGTTAAAGATACGCAGTATTTT. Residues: CASSLAGKVKDTQYF.

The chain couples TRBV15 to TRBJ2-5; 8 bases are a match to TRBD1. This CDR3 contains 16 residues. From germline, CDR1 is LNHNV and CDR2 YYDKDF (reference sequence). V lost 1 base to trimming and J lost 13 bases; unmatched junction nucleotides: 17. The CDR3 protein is CATSRASGQGRSVGYF. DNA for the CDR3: TGTGCCACCAGCAGAGCCTCTGGACAGGGACGTTCGGTGGGGTACTTC.

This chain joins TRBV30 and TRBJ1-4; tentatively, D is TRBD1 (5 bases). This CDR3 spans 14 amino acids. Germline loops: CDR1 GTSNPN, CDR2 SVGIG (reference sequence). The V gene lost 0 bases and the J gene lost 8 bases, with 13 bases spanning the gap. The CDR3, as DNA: TGTGCCTGGAGTGTACTCAGGGCCCGGGAAAAACTGTTTTTT. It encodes CAWSVLRAREKLFF.

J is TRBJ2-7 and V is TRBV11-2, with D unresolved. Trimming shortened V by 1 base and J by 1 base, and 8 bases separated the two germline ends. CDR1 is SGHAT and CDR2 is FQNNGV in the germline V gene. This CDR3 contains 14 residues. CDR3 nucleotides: TGTGCCAGCAGCTTAGGTCCGGGTTCCTACGAGCAGTACTTC. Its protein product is CASSLGPGSYEQYF.

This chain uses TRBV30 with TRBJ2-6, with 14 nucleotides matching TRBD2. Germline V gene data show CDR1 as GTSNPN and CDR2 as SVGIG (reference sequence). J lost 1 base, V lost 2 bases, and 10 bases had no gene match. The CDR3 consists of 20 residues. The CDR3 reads CAWSIWRLAGGPSGANVLTF. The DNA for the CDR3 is TGTGCCTGGAGTATTTGGAGACTAGCGGGAGGGCCTTCTGGGGCCAACGTCCTGACTTTC.

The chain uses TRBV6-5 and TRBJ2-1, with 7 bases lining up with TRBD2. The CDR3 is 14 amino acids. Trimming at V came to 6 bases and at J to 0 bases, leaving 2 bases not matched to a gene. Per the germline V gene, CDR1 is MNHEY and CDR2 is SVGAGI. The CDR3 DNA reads TGTGCCAGCAGACGGGAGGTCTCCTACAATGAGCAGTTCTTC. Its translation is CASRREVSYNEQFF.

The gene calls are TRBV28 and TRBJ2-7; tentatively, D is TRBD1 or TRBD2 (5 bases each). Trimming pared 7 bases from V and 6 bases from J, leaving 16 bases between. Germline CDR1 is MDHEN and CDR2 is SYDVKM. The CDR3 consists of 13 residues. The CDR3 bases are TGTGCCAGCATCGGGACGACGTCTGGCGAGCAGTACTTC. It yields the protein CASIGTTSGEQYF.

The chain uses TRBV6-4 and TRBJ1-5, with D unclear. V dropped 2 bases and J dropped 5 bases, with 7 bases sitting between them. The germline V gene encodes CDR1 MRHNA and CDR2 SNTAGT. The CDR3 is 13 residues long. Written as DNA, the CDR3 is TGTGCCAGCAGTGACAGGGAAGATCAGCCCCAGCATTTT. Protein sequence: CASSDREDQPQHF.

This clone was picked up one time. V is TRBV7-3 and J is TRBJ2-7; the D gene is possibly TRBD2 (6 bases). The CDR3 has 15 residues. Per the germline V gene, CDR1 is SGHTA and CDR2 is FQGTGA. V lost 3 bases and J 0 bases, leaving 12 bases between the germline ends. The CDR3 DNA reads TGTGCCAGCAGCTTGGCGGGAACTGGCTCCTACGAGCAGTACTTC. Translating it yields CASSLAGTGSYEQYF.

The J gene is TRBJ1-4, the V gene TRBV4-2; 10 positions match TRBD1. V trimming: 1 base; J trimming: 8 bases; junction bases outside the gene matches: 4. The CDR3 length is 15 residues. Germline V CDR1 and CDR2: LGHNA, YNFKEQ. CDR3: CASSQGTGGEEKLFF. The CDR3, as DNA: TGTGCCAGCAGCCAAGGGACAGGGGGTGAGGAAAAACTGTTTTTT.

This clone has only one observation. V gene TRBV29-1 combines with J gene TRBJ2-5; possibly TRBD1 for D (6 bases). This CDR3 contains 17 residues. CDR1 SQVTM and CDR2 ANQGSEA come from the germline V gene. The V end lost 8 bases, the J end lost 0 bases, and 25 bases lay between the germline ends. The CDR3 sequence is CSPVRSQGQENQETQYF. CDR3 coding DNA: TGCAGCCCTGTGCGGTCCCAGGGGCAGGAAAACCAAGAGACCCAGTACTTC. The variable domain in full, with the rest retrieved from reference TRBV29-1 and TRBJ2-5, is SAVISQKPSRDICQRGTSLTIQCQVDSQVTMMFWYRQQPGQSLTLIATANQGSEATYESGFVIDKFPISRPNLTFSTLTVSNMSPEDSSIYLCSPVRSQGQENQETQYFGPGTRLLVL.

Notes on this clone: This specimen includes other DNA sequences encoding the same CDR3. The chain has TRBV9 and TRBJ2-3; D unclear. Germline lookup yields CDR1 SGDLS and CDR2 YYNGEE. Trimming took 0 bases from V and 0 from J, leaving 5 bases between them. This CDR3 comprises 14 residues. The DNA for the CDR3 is TGTGCCAGCAGCGTAGGCAGCAGCACAGATACGCAGTATTTT. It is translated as CASSVGSSTDTQYF.

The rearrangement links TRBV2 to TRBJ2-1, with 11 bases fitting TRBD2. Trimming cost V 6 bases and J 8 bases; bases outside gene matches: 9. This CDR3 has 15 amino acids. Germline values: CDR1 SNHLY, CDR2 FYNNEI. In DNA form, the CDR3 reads TGTGCCAGCAGGAGTAGCGGGAGGGCCGGAGATGAGCAGTTCTTC. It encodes CASRSSGRAGDEQFF. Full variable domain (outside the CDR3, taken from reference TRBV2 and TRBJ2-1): EPEVTQTPSHQVTQMGQEVILRCVPISNHLYFYWYRQILGQKVEFLVSFYNNEISEKSEIFDDQFSVERPDGSNFTLKIRSTKLEDSAMYFCASRSSGRAGDEQFFGPGTRLTVL.

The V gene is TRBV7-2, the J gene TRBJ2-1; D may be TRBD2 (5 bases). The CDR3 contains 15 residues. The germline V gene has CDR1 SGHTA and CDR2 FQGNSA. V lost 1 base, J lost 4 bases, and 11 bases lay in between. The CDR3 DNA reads TGTGCCAGCAGCTTAGTCGGGCGGGTTTACAATGAGCAGTTCTTC. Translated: CASSLVGRVYNEQFF.

The DNA for the CDR3 is TGCGCCAGCAGCCAGGACAGGGTTGAGACCCAGTACTTC. This sequence encodes CASSQDRVETQYF. This chain connects TRBV5-1 to TRBJ2-5; 8 positions agree with TRBD1. The V gene's germline CDR1 is SGHRS and CDR2 YFSETQ. The V gene end was trimmed by 4 bases and the J gene end by 5 bases; junction bases not matched to a gene: 4. This CDR3 region has 13 residues. Based on the CDR3 plus reference TRBV5-1 and TRBJ2-5, the full variable domain is KAGVTQTPRYLIKTRGQQVTLSCSPISGHRSVSWYQQTPGQGLQFLFEYFSETQRNKGNFPGRFSGRQFSNSRSEMNVSTLELGDSALYLCASSQDRVETQYFGPGTRLLVL.

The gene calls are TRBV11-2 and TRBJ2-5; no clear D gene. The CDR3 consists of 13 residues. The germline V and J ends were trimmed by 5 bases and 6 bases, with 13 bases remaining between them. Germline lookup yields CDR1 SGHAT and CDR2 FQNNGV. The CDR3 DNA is TGTGCCAGCAGCCAGACCCTAGAAAAGACCCAGTACTTC. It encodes CASSQTLEKTQYF.

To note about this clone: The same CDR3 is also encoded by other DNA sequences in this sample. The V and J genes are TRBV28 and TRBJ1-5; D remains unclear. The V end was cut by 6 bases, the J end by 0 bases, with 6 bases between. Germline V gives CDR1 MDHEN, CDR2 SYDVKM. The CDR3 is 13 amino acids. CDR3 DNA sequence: TGTGCCAGCAGCTTAAGTAGCAATCAGCCCCAGCATTTT. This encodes CASSLSSNQPQHF.

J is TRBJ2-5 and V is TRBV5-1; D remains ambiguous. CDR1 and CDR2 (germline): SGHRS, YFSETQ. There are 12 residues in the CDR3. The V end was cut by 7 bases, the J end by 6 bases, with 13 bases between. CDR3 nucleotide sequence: TGCGCCAGCCCTATTTCTCGAAAGACCCAGTACTTC. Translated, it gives CASPISRKTQYF.

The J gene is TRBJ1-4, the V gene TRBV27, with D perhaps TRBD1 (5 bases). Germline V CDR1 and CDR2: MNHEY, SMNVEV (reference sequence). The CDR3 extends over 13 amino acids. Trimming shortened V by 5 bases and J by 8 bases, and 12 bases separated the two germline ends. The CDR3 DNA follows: TGTGCCAGCAGTAGGGGCGCGACAGAAAAACTGTTTTTT. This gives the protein CASSRGATEKLFF.

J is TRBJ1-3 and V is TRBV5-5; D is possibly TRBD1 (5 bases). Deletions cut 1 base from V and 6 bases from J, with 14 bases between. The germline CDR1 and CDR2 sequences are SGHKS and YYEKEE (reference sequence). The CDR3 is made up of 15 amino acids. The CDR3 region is CASSLSTGDQNTIYF. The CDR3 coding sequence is TGTGCCAGCAGCTTGAGCACAGGCGATCAAAACACCATATATTTT.

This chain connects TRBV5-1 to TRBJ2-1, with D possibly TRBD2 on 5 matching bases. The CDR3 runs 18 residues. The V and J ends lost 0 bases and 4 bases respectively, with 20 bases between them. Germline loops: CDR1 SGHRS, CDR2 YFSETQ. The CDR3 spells CASSLVSRLTPQYNEQFF. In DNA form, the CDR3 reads TGCGCCAGCAGCTTGGTAAGCAGACTAACACCCCAGTACAATGAGCAGTTCTTC.

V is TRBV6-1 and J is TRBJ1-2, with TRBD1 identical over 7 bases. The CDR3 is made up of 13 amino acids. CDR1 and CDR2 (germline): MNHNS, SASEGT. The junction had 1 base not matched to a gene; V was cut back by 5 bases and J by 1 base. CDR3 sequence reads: CASSNRGNYGYTF. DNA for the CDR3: TGTGCCAGCAGTAACAGGGGTAACTATGGCTACACCTTC.

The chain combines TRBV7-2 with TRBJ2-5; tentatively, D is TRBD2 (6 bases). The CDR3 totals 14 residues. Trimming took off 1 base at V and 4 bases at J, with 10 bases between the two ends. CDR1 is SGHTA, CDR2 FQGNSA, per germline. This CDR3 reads CASSLDGSRETQYF. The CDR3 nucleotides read TGTGCCAGCAGCTTAGACGGGAGTAGAGAGACCCAGTACTTC.

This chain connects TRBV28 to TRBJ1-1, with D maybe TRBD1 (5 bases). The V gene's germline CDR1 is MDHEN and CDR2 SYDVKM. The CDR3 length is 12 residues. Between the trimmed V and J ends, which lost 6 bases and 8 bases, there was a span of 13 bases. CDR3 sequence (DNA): TGTGCCAGCAGCCCCGTAAGGGGCGAAGCTTTCTTT. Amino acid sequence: CASSPVRGEAFF.